This TCR beta chain was sequenced for a study of blood T cell repertoires in COVID-19. Overall study context: Samples of COVID-19 (acute and convalescent) were obtained from the United States, Italy and Spain. PBMCs, B-cell-depleted T cells, or T cells provided the cDNA or gDNA that made up the material.

Per the original methods: Amplifying reference gene primers gave estimates of nucleated cell counts. This table comes from immunoSEQ multiplex PCR, and its TCRdb copy is limited to in-frame clones, with some not included. The DNA gave D and trimming, while V, J and clone size come from that table. Of fewer than 45,000 clones in the sample, approximately 90% are singletons; the top ten hold 15% to 17%. The receptor's source is a woman between 25 and 40 years old in a cohort sampled during active COVID-19. The sample taken for sequencing was peripheral blood.

The CDR3, as DNA: TGTGCCAGCAGTGAATTAAGTGCGCGCACAGATACGCAGTATTTT. It encodes CASSELSARTDTQYF. The chain links TRBV2 to TRBJ2-3, with D uncertain. Germline V CDR1 and CDR2: SNHLY, FYNNEI. Deletions cut 2 bases from V and 1 base from J, with 10 bases between. The CDR3 is made up of 15 amino acids. Using reference TRBV2 and TRBJ2-3 for the parts outside the CDR3, the full variable domain is EPEVTQTPSHQVTQMGQEVILRCVPISNHLYFYWYRQILGQKVEFLVSFYNNEISEKSEIFDDQFSVERPDGSNFTLKIRSTKLEDSAMYFCASSELSARTDTQYFGPGTRLTVL.